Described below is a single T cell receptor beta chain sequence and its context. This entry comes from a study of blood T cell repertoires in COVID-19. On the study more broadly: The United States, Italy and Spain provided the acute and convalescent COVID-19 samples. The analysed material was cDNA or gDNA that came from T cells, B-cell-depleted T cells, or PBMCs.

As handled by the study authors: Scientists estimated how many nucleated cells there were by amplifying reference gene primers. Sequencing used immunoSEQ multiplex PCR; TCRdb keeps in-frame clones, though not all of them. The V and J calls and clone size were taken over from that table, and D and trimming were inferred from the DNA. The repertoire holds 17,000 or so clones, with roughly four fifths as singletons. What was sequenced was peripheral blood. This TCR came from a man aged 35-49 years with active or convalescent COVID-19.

The CDR3 DNA follows: TGTGCCAGCAGCCTAGCCCCGACTAGAGGGGAGACCCAGTACTTC. Its protein product is CASSLAPTRGETQYF. This chain joins TRBV3-1 (or the pseudogene TRBV3-2) and TRBJ2-5; the D gene is possibly TRBD2 (6 bases). The CDR3 has 15 residues. The germline V gene encodes CDR1 LGHDT and CDR2 YNNKEL (reference sequence). Trimming removed 4 bases from V and 5 bases from J, with 17 bases in between.